This TCR beta chain was sequenced for a study of shared clonotypes between healthy human individuals. Overall study findings and caveats: Naive subsets usually exceeded memory subsets in estimated richness.

Each subset's genomic DNA was split evenly across several immunoSEQ plates. Around 200 ng DNA, about 28,000 T cell genomes, went into each sorted-subset replicate PCR. Per the study methods: Junction-only sequences without quality scores were provided by ImmunoSEQ, so filtering was different. The assay was immunoSEQ multiplex PCR, and TCRdb's table has in-frame clones only and misses some. V, J and clone size reflect that table, while D and trimming were determined from the DNA. This table holds some 740,000 clones, over 90% found once. Terminally differentiated effector memory CD45RA+ cells were excluded from the naive CD8 cells, which were CD45RO-negative and positively selected for CCR7. This clone was seen more than once but under ten times. Antigen specificity is unknown. The CDR3 runs to 10 residues. Looked up from germline, CDR1 is MNHEY and CDR2 is SMNVEV (reference sequence). V was pared by 10 bases and J by 4 bases, with 7 bases between.

The sequence was obtained from a man aged 30 to 45 in good health. V usage is TRBV27 and J usage is TRBJ1-2; D remains unclear. The sequencing input was naive CD8+ T cells sorted from blood. The CDR3 loop is CATFSYGYTF. As DNA, the CDR3 is TGTGCCACCTTCTCCTATGGCTACACCTTC.